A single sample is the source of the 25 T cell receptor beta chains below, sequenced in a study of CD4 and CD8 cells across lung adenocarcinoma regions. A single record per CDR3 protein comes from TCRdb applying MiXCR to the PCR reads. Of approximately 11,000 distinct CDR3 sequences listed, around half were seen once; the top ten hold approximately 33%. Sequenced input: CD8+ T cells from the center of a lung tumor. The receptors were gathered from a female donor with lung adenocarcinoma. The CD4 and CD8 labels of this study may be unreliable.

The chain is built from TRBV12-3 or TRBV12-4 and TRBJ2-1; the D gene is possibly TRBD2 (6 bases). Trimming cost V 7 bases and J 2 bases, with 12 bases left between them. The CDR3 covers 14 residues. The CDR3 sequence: CASTISGTYNEQFF. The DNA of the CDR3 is TGTGCCAGCACCATTAGCGGAACCTACAATGAGCAGTTCTTC.

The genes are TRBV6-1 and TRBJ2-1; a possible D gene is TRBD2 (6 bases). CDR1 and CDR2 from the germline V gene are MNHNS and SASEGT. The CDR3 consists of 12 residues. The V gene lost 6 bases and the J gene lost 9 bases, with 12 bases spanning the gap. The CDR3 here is CASRPGTGEQFF. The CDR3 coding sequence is TGTGCCAGCAGACCCGGGACTGGTGAGCAGTTCTTC.

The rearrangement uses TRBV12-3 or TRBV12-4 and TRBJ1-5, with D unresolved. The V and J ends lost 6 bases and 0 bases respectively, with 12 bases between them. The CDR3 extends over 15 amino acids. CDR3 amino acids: CASRETADSNQPQHF. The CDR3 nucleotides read TGTGCCAGCAGGGAAACAGCCGATAGCAATCAGCCCCAGCATTTT.

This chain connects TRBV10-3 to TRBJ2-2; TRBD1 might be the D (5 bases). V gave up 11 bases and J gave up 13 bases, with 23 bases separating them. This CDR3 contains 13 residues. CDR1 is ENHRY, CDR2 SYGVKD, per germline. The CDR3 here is CASRDVSTGTLFF. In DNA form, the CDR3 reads TGTGCCTCCAGGGATGTGAGCACCGGTACGCTGTTTTTT.

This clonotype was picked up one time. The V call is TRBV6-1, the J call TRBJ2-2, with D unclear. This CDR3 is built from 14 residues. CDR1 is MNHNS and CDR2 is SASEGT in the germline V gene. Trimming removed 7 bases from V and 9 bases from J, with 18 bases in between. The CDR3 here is CASTPRGTDRELFF. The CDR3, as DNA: TGTGCCAGCACCCCAAGAGGAACTGACCGGGAGCTGTTTTTT.

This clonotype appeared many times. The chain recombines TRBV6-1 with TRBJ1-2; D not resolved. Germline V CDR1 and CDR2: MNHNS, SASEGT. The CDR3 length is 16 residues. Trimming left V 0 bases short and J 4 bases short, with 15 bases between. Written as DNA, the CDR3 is TGTGCCAGCAGTGAAGCGCGAGGAGCGAGGAGCTATGGCTACACCTTC. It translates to CASSEARGARSYGYTF.

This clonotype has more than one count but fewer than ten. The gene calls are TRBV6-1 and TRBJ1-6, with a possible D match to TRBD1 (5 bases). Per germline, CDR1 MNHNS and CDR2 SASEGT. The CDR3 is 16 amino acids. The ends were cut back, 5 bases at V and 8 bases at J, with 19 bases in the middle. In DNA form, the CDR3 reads TGTGCCAGCAGTACCCGTCCGACAGAGATCTATTCACCCCTCCACTTT. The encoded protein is CASSTRPTEIYSPLHF.

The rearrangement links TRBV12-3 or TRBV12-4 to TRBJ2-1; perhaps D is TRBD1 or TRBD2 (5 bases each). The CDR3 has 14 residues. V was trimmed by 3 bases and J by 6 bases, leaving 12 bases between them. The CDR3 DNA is TGTGCCAGCAGTTTGTTTGAGGGGTCCAATGAGCAGTTCTTC. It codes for CASSLFEGSNEQFF.

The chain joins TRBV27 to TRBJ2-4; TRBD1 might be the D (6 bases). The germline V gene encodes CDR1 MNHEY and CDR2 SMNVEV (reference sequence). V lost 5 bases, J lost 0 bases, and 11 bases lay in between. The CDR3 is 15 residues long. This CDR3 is CASSGTQVAKNIQYF. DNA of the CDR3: TGTGCCAGCAGTGGGACACAGGTAGCCAAAAACATTCAGTACTTC.

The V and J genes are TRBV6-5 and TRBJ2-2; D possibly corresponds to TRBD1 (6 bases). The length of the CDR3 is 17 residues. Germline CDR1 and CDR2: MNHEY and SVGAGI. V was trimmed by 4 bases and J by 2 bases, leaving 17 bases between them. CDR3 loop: CASSSPSGALNTGELFF. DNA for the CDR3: TGTGCCAGCAGTTCTCCATCAGGGGCCCTAAACACCGGGGAGCTGTTTTTT.

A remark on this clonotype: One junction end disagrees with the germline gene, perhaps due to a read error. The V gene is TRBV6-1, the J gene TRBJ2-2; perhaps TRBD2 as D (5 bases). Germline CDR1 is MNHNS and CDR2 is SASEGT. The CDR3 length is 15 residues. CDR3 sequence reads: CASSSARINTGELYF. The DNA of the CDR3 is TGTGCCAGCAGTAGCGCTAGAATAAACACCGGGGAGCTGTATTTT.

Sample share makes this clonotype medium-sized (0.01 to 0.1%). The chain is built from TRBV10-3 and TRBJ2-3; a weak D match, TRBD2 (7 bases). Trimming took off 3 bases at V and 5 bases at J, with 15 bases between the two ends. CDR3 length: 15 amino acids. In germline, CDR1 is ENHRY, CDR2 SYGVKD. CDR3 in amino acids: CAISDGRGARDTQYF. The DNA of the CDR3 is TGTGCCATCAGTGACGGACGGGGGGCCAGAGATACGCAGTATTTT.

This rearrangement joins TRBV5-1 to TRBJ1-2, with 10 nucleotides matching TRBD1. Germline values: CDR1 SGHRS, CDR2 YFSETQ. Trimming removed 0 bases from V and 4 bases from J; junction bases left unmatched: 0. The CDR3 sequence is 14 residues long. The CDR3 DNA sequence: TGCGCCAGCAGCTTGGGACAGGGGGCCTATGGCTACACCTTC. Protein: CASSLGQGAYGYTF.

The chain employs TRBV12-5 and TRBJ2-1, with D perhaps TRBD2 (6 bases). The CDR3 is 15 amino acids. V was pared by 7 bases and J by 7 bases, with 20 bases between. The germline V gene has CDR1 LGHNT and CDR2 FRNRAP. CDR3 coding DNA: TGTGCTAGTGCCTGGGGTGCGGGACCTCTGAATGAGCAGTTCTTC. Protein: CASAWGAGPLNEQFF.

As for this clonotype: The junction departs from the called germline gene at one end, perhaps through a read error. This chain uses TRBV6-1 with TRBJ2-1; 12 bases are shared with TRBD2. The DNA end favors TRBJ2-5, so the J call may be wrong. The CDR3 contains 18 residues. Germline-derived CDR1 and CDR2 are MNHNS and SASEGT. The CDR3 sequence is CSSFGGGLAGRDQKTQYF. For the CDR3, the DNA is TGTTCGAGTTTTGGAGGGGGACTAGCGGGCCGTGACCAAAAGACCCAGTACTTC.

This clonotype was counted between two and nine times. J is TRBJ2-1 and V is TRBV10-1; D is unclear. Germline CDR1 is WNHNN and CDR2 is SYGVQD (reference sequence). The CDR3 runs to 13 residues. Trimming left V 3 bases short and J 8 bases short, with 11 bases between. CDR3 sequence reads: CASSEGGRDEQFF. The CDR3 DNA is TGCGCCAGCAGTGAAGGCGGACGGGATGAGCAGTTCTTC.

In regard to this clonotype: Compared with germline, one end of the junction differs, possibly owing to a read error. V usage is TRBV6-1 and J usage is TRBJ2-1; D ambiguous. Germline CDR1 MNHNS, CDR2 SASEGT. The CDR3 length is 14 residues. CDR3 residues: CASSESEPTNKQYF. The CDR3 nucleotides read TGTGCCAGCAGTGAGTCGGAGCCTACCAATAAGCAGTACTTT.

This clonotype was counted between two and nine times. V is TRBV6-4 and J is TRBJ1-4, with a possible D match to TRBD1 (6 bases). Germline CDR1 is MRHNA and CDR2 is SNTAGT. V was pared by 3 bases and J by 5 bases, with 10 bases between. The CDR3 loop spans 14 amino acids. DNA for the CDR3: TGTGCCAGCAGTGAGTCACAGGGAAATGAAAAACTGTTTTTT. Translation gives CASSESQGNEKLFF.

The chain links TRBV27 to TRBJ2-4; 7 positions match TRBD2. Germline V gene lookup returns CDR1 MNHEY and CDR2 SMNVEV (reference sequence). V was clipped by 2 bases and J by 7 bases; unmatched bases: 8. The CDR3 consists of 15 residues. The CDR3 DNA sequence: TGTGCCAGCAGTTTAAGAGCGGGGAGGGAGAACATTCAGTACTTC. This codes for CASSLRAGRENIQYF.

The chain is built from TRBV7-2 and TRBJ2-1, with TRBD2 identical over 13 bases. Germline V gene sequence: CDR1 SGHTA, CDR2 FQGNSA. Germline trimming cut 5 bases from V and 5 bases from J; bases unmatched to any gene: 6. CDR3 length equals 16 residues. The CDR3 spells CASSVAGTSGDNEQFF. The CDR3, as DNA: TGTGCCAGCAGCGTCGCCGGGACTAGCGGGGACAATGAGCAGTTCTTC.

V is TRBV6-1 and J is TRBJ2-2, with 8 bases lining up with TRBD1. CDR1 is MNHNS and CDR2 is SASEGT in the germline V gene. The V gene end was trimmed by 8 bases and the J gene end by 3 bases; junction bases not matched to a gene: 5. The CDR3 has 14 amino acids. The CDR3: CASDTGGDTGELFF. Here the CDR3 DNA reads TGTGCCAGCGACACAGGGGGTGACACCGGGGAGCTGTTTTTT.

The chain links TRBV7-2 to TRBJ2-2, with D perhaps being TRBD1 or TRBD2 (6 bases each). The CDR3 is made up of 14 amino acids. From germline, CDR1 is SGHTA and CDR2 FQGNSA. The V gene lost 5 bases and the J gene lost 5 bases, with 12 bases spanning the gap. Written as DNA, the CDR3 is TGTGCCAGCAGCACCAGGGGAGGAACCGGGGAGCTGTTTTTT. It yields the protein CASSTRGGTGELFF.

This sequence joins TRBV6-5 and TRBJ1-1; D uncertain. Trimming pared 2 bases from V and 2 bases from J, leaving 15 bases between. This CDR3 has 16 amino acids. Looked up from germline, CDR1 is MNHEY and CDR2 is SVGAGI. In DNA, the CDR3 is TGTGCCAGCAGTTACAACCTCAACACGAGAAACACTGAAGCTTTCTTT. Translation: CASSYNLNTRNTEAFF.

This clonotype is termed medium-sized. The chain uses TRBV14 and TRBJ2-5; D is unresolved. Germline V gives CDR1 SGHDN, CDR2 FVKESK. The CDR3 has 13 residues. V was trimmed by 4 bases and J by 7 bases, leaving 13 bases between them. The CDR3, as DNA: TGTGCCAGCAGCCGGAGCAGTATAGGGACCCAGTACTTC. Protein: CASSRSSIGTQYF.

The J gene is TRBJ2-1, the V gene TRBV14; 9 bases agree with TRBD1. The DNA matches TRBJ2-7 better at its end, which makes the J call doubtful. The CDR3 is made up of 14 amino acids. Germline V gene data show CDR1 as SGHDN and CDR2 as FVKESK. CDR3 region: CASSRGQGFHEQYF. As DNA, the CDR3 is TGTGCCAGCAGCCGTGGACAGGGGTTCCACGAGCAGTACTTC.